Following are 18 T cell receptor beta chains from one sample sequenced in a study of CD8 T cells in ankylosing spondylitis. Via MiXCR, TCRdb re-called the 5' RACE reads, giving one row per CDR3 protein. The repertoire includes about 110,000 distinct CDR3 sequences, less than 25% of them detected once, and over 9% sits in the top ten. The specimen sequenced was synovial fluid, either unsorted or a sorted T cell fraction (not recorded which). Receptor source: a male donor with ankylosing spondylitis.

This clonotype was counted between two and nine times. The chain carries TRBV20-1 and TRBJ1-1, with D unclear. The CDR3 sequence is 11 residues long. With 6 bases removed from V and 6 bases from J, the gap between germline ends came to 11 bases. CDR1 is DFQATT and CDR2 is SNEGSKA in the germline V gene (reference sequence). In DNA, the CDR3 is TGCAGTGCCCTAGACGGACCTGAAGCTTTCTTT. Protein sequence: CSALDGPEAFF.

This clonotype is medium-sized (0.01 to 0.1%) in the sample. V is TRBV20-1 and J is TRBJ1-6; possible D gene TRBD1, 5 bases. The CDR3 contains 14 residues. The germline V and J ends were trimmed by 5 bases and 10 bases, with 18 bases remaining between them. The V gene's germline CDR1 is DFQATT and CDR2 SNEGSKA (reference sequence). The chain's CDR3 is CSASPLGPGSPLHF. Written as DNA, the CDR3 is TGCAGTGCTTCGCCGCTGGGGCCTGGGTCACCCCTCCACTTT.

V and J are TRBV7-9 and TRBJ1-5; TRBD1 matches 8 bases. This CDR3 has 17 amino acids. After removal of 1 base from V and 4 bases from J, the junction contained 9 bases not matched to a gene. Germline V lookup: CDR1 SEHNR, CDR2 FQNEAQ (reference sequence). The CDR3 region has the DNA TGTGCCAGCAGCTTAGGGTTCAGGGACAGGTCAAATCAGCCCCAGCATTTT. This codes for CASSLGFRDRSNQPQHF. Full variable domain (missing parts from reference TRBV7-9 and TRBJ1-5): DTGVSQNPRHKITKRGQNVTFRCDPISEHNRLYWYRQTLGQGPEFLTYFQNEAQLEKSRLLSDRFSAERPKGSFSTLEIQRTEQGDSAMYLCASSLGFRDRSNQPQHFGDGTRLSIL.

This clonotype was seen a few times. This chain joins TRBV7-2 and TRBJ1-1; 8 bases are shared with TRBD1. CDR3 length equals 15 residues. Trimming removed 5 bases from V and 7 bases from J; junction bases left unmatched: 12. Germline V CDR1 and CDR2: SGHTA, FQGNSA. CDR3 nucleotides: TGTGCCAGCAGCCCGAGAGGACAGGGAATCGGTGAAGCTTTCTTT. Protein product: CASSPRGQGIGEAFF.

The J gene is TRBJ2-1, the V gene TRBV12-3 or TRBV12-4; D not resolved. Deletions cut 4 bases from V and 4 bases from J, with 8 bases between. The CDR3 sequence is 13 residues long. CDR3 sequence reads: CASSSELYNEQFF. As DNA, the CDR3 is TGTGCCAGCAGTTCTGAGCTTTACAATGAGCAGTTCTTC.

J is TRBJ2-5 and V is TRBV7-2, with 8 bases aligning to TRBD1. The CDR3 runs 15 residues. V was clipped by 5 bases and J by 3 bases; unmatched bases: 8. Germline V CDR1 and CDR2: SGHTA, FQGNSA. The chain's CDR3 is CASSPGGALKETQYF. The CDR3 bases are TGTGCCAGCAGCCCAGGGGGCGCATTGAAAGAGACCCAGTACTTC.

This clonotype was picked up a small number of times. The chain recombines TRBV4-1 with TRBJ2-1, with 11 bases matching TRBD2. V gave up 4 bases and J gave up 7 bases; unmatched junction bases: 9. Germline CDR1 reads MGHRA; CDR2 reads YSYEKL. This CDR3 has 16 amino acids. The chain's CDR3 is CASSPGLAGNGNEQFF. CDR3 bases: TGCGCCAGCAGCCCCGGACTAGCGGGCAATGGGAATGAGCAGTTCTTC.

The V and J genes are TRBV18 and TRBJ1-3; D is perhaps TRBD1 (6 bases). V was clipped by 6 bases and J by 3 bases, with 18 bases between them. The germline V gene has CDR1 KGHSH and CDR2 LQKENI. CDR3 length: 16 amino acids. The CDR3 nucleotides are TGTGCCAGCTCTCCCTGGACGGGACAAATTGGAAACACCATATATTTT. Protein sequence: CASSPWTGQIGNTIYF.

This clonotype appeared once. This rearrangement joins TRBV24-1 to TRBJ1-5, with D unresolved. V was cut by 6 bases and J by 3 bases, with 11 bases left in between. Germline lookup yields CDR1 KGHDR and CDR2 SFDVKD. CDR3 length: 14 amino acids. CDR3 nucleotides: TGTGCCACCAGTTCGTTAGGGAACAATCAGCCCCAGCATTTT. Translated: CATSSLGNNQPQHF.

In its sample, this clonotype was seen a few times. The J gene is TRBJ2-2, the V gene TRBV7-2, with TRBD2 identical over 7 bases. This CDR3 is 14 amino acids long. The germline V gene encodes CDR1 SGHTA and CDR2 FQGNSA. The J segment lost 7 bases and the V segment lost 5 bases, leaving 7 bases of the junction unmatched. The CDR3 protein is CASSLGTTFGELFF. The CDR3 region has the DNA TGTGCCAGCAGCCTGGGGACTACCTTCGGGGAGCTGTTTTTT.

The V gene is TRBV2, the J gene TRBJ2-1; a weak D match, TRBD1 (5 bases). V lost 6 bases and J lost 4, with 13 bases in between. Germline CDR1 reads SNHLY; CDR2 reads FYNNEI. There are 14 residues in the CDR3. CDR3 DNA sequence: TGTGCCAGCAGCAAATCGACAGCTTACAATGAGCAGTTCTTC. Translated, it gives CASSKSTAYNEQFF.

This sequence joins TRBV2 and TRBJ1-2; D remains unclear. CDR1 is SNHLY, CDR2 FYNNEI, per germline. CDR3 length equals 13 residues. V lost 7 bases to trimming and J lost 6 bases, with 15 bases between them. CDR3 coding DNA: TGTGCCAGCAAAGTAGGCATGTCAGATGGCTACACCTTC. It specifies CASKVGMSDGYTF.

In its sample, this clonotype was seen many times. The chain couples TRBV7-9 to TRBJ2-7; 8 bases are a match to TRBD2. Trimming took 5 bases from V and 4 from J; bases not matched to a gene: 10. The CDR3 is made up of 15 amino acids. CDR1 and CDR2 (germline): SEHNR, FQNEAQ (reference sequence). The CDR3 sequence is CASSPLGSGMYEQYF. The CDR3 coding sequence is TGTGCCAGCAGCCCCCTTGGTAGCGGGATGTACGAGCAGTACTTC.

The chain recombines TRBV14 with TRBJ1-1; 9 bases align to TRBD1. CDR1 and CDR2 from the germline V gene are SGHDN and FVKESK. The CDR3 has 16 residues. J was trimmed by 4 bases and V by 0 bases; bases with no gene match: 6. The DNA for the CDR3 is TGTGCCAGCAGCCAAGACCCATCGACAGGGGGCACTGAAGCTTTCTTT. It yields the protein CASSQDPSTGGTEAFF.

This clonotype was detected a few times. The chain recombines TRBV5-1 with TRBJ2-5, with no clear D. Germline lookup yields CDR1 SGHRS and CDR2 YFSETQ. Trimming removed 2 bases from V and 2 bases from J, with 10 bases in between. This CDR3 contains 14 residues. CDR3 bases: TGCGCCAGCAGCTTTCAAGGGCAACAAGAGACCCAGTACTTC. It yields the protein CASSFQGQQETQYF.

The chain joins TRBV2 to TRBJ1-1; D call uncertain. CDR1 is SNHLY, CDR2 FYNNEI, per germline. Trimming stripped 7 bases from V and 0 bases from J, with 9 bases between. CDR3 size: 13 residues. In DNA, the CDR3 is TGTGCCAGCATACGGATCATGAACACTGAAGCTTTCTTT. Protein product: CASIRIMNTEAFF.

The gene calls are TRBV27 and TRBJ2-7; 9 bases line up with TRBD1. V shed 0 bases and J 7 bases; nucleotides not matched to a gene: 10. CDR1 and CDR2 (germline): MNHEY, SMNVEV (reference sequence). This CDR3 comprises 16 residues. DNA of the CDR3: TGTGCCAGCAGTTTATCACTACTACAGGGGGCTCGGGAGCAGTACTTC. Protein product: CASSLSLLQGAREQYF.

The chain uses TRBV30 and TRBJ2-7; weak D call: TRBD2 (5 bases). V was pared by 0 bases and J by 2 bases, with 8 bases between. CDR3 length: 13 amino acids. Per germline, CDR1 GTSNPN and CDR2 SVGIG (reference sequence). The CDR3 DNA is TGTGCCTGGAGTGTGACCGGGGCCTACGAGCAGTACTTC. It translates to CAWSVTGAYEQYF.